What follows is one TCR beta chain and its context. Its antigen remains unidentified. Every one of the donors was a Caucasian adult that lived in Nashville, Tennessee. The data are from a study of shared clonotypes between healthy human individuals. On the study more broadly: Two women and three men aged 18 to 49 made up the donors. Whole-study findings and limits: The naive CD4 repertoires of a handful of donors were compared, and about 5% of clonotypes were shared. Against clonotypes common to all four donors, non-shared ones had lower generation probabilities.

This CDR3 spans 15 amino acids. The V end lost 4 bases, the J end lost 2 bases, and 12 bases lay between the germline ends. Per the germline V gene, CDR1 is SEHNR and CDR2 is FQNEAQ (reference sequence). Libraries were prepared by immunoSEQ multiplex PCR; TCRdb keeps only in-frame clonotypes and omits some of them. The table shows more than 550,000 clones, with around 70% occurring only once. The TCR originated in a woman in her 30s in good health. The gene calls are TRBV7-9 and TRBJ2-1, with D unresolved. Sample: memory CD4+ T cells sorted from blood. The subset is: CD45RA-negative fraction. CDR3 amino acids: CASSSAGPAYNEQFF. The CDR3 DNA sequence: TGTGCCAGCAGCTCCGCCGGGCCCGCCTACAATGAGCAGTTCTTC.